Following are 8 T cell receptor beta chains from one sample sequenced in a study of post-analysis software for immune sequencing data. Study-level findings and limits: Roughly 5 TRBV segments, TRBV5-6, TRBV5-1 and TRBV20-1 among them, were found more frequent in patients than controls.

These TCRs' antigens remain unknown. Tagging with unique molecular identifiers was a feature of the TCR beta cDNA libraries. TCRdb fed the PCR reads into MiXCR, producing one record per CDR3 protein. The table includes fewer than 600,000 distinct CDR3 sequences, roughly 45% detected once. Sequencing was performed on blood. The receptor source for this set is a girl between 10 and 17 years old with multiple sclerosis.

A word on this clonotype: This may be a read error, as it is one base from a much larger clone. The V gene is TRBV2, the J gene TRBJ2-7; the D call may be TRBD1 or TRBD2 (6 bases each). CDR3 size: 13 residues. The V end was cut by 8 bases, the J end by 3 bases, with 14 bases between. Germline CDR1 and CDR2: SNHLY and FYNNEI. The CDR3 region has the DNA TGTGCCAGCCAAAGGGGGGTCTACTACGAGCAGTACTTC. Its translation is CASQRGVYYEQYF.

For this clonotype: One end of the junction is discordant with germline, which a read error may explain. The J gene is TRBJ2-3, the V gene TRBV6-5, with 10 bases matching TRBD2. Looked up from germline, CDR1 is MNHEY and CDR2 is SVGAGI. The CDR3 contains 15 residues. The CDR3 DNA follows: TGTGCCGGCAGTTACTCTAGCGGGAGTGCAGATACGCAGTATTTT. This gives the protein CAGSYSSGSADTQYF.

The V call is TRBV7-9, the J call TRBJ2-5; D perhaps matches TRBD2 (6 bases). CDR1 and CDR2 (germline): SEHNR, FQNEAQ (reference sequence). V lost 2 bases and J 1 base, leaving 17 bases between the germline ends. This CDR3 spans 17 amino acids. The CDR3 region has the DNA TGTGCCAGCAGCTTATATACCGGGAGTAGGCCCCAAGAGACCCAGTACTTC. It translates to CASSLYTGSRPQETQYF. Full variable domain (missing parts from reference TRBV7-9 and TRBJ2-5): DTGVSQNPRHKITKRGQNVTFRCDPISEHNRLYWYRQTLGQGPEFLTYFQNEAQLEKSRLLSDRFSAERPKGSFSTLEIQRTEQGDSAMYLCASSLYTGSRPQETQYFGPGTRLLVL.

The chain joins TRBV10-3 to TRBJ2-3; D call uncertain. V was clipped by 4 bases and J by 0 bases, with 5 bases between them. This CDR3 comprises 13 residues. Per germline, CDR1 ENHRY and CDR2 SYGVKD. The CDR3 sequence: CAISVPSTDTQYF. CDR3 coding DNA: TGTGCCATCAGTGTTCCCAGCACAGATACGCAGTATTTT.

Note on this clonotype: Given a much more abundant clone one base away, this may be a read error. The chain employs TRBV27 and TRBJ2-1; TRBD2 matches 11 bases. With the DNA end fitting TRBJ2-7 better, the J assignment may be wrong. The CDR3 length is 17 residues. From germline, CDR1 is MNHEY and CDR2 SMNVEV (reference sequence). DNA for the CDR3: TGTGCCAGCAGTCCACCCTGGGGGACTAGCGGATACAATGAGCAGTACTTC. This translates into CASSPPWGTSGYNEQYF.

The genes are TRBV29-1 and TRBJ1-1; 10 bases agree with TRBD1. In germline, CDR1 is SQVTM, CDR2 ANQGSEA. The CDR3 has 12 amino acids. Unmatched junction bases numbered 3, after V lost 6 bases and J lost 5 bases. The CDR3 nucleotides read TGCAGCGTGGGGACAGGGGAAACTGAAGCTTTCTTT. Protein sequence: CSVGTGETEAFF.

The chain links TRBV4-1 to TRBJ1-1; D perhaps matches TRBD1 (5 bases). The V gene lost 3 bases and the J gene lost 1 base, with 9 bases spanning the gap. Germline CDR1 is MGHRA and CDR2 is YSYEKL. The CDR3 length is 14 residues. The CDR3 DNA reads as TGCGCCAGCAGCCAGCATCAGGGGAACACTGAAGCTTTCTTT. It is translated as CASSQHQGNTEAFF.

This clonotype has at least ten counts. This chain joins TRBV4-1 and TRBJ2-7, with a possible D match to TRBD1 (6 bases). This CDR3 spans 15 amino acids. The V gene lost 0 bases and the J gene lost 4 bases, with 13 bases spanning the gap. The V gene's germline CDR1 is MGHRA and CDR2 YSYEKL. DNA of the CDR3: TGCGCCAGCAGCCAAGACAGGGGAGAGGTGTACGAGCAGTACTTC. Translated: CASSQDRGEVYEQYF.